The present T cell receptor (beta chain) was sequenced within a study of OX40 agonist ivuxolimab in advanced cancers. This clone appeared a few times. The CDR3 totals 13 residues. V was shortened by 5 bases and J by 1 base, with 8 bases between the two germline ends. Germline V gives CDR1 SNHLY, CDR2 FYNNEI. Some clones are missing from TCRdb's copy, which holds only in-frame ones; the method was immunoSEQ multiplex PCR. The sample includes roughly 62,000 clones, approximately 81% of them seen just once. Source: CD4+ or CD8+ T cells sorted from blood, taken in a trial of the OX40 agonist ivuxolimab. The chain has TRBV2 and TRBJ1-2; D is possibly TRBD1 (5 bases). The sequence derives from an adult with an advanced solid tumor such as melanoma, head and neck, liver or kidney cancer. The CDR3 region is CASSLDSNYGYTF. For the CDR3, the DNA is TGTGCCAGCAGTCTAGACAGTAACTATGGCTACACCTTC. Full variable domain (outside the CDR3, taken from reference TRBV2 and TRBJ1-2): EPEVTQTPSHQVTQMGQEVILRCVPISNHLYFYWYRQILGQKVEFLVSFYNNEISEKSEIFDDQFSVERPDGSNFTLKIRSTKLEDSAMYFCASSLDSNYGYTFGSGTRLTVV.